This entry lists 18 T cell receptor beta chains sequenced from one sample in a study of T cells after somatic rescue of genetic block. Generated by immunoSEQ multiplex PCR, the TCRdb table keeps only in-frame clones and is missing some. The repertoire has over 95,000 clones, around nine tenths of them found once; the top ten carry around 1.5%. The sample was peripheral blood mononuclear cells (PBMCs). These receptors all come from a woman aged 18-35 years.

This clone was counted once. V is TRBV18 and J is TRBJ1-2; 9 nucleotides line up with TRBD1. The CDR3 sequence is 17 residues long. The trim removed 3 bases at V and 4 bases at J, leaving 12 bases unmatched. Germline values: CDR1 KGHSH, CDR2 LQKENI. The CDR3 is CASSPPHRDRDLYGYTF. CDR3 DNA sequence: TGTGCCAGCTCACCCCCCCACCGGGACAGGGACCTCTATGGCTACACCTTC.

The genes are TRBV5-1 and TRBJ2-7; 13 positions match TRBD2. CDR1 and CDR2 from the germline V gene are SGHRS and YFSETQ. Losses at the gene ends were 3 bases for V and 4 bases for J; bases not matched to a gene: 10. The CDR3 is 17 residues long. CDR3 nucleotides: TGCGCCAGCAGCTACGGACTAGCGGGGGCCCTTCAATACGAGCAGTACTTC. It codes for CASSYGLAGALQYEQYF.

The chain uses TRBV19 and TRBJ1-2, with D maybe TRBD1 (6 bases). Looked up from germline, CDR1 is LNHDA and CDR2 is SQIVND (reference sequence). CDR3 length equals 14 residues. Trimming stripped 2 bases from V and 7 bases from J, with 14 bases between. DNA for the CDR3: TGTGCCAGTAGTATAATTGGTCTAGGGGGTGGCTACACCTTC. This encodes CASSIIGLGGGYTF.

The rearrangement joins TRBV7-8 to TRBJ2-5; D is unresolved. The germline V gene has CDR1 SGHVS and CDR2 FQNEAQ. The CDR3 has 14 residues. Trimming stripped 1 base from V and 2 bases from J, with 8 bases between. The chain's CDR3 is CASSLVGSQETQYF. CDR3 nucleotides: TGTGCCAGCAGCTTAGTCGGCTCACAAGAGACCCAGTACTTC. Together with reference TRBV7-8 and TRBJ2-5, the CDR3 gives the full variable domain: GAGVSQSPRYKVAKRGQDVALRCDPISGHVSLFWYQQALGQGPEFLTYFQNEAQLDKSGLPSDRFFAERPEGSVSTLKIQRTQQEDSAVYLCASSLVGSQETQYFGPGTRLLVL.

The chain recombines TRBV18 with TRBJ1-6; TRBD1 aligns across 7 bases. This CDR3 spans 14 amino acids. Trimming took 5 bases from V and 14 from J; bases not matched to a gene: 12. Germline loops: CDR1 KGHSH, CDR2 LQKENI. CDR3 protein: CASSYRDSPGALHF. The DNA of the CDR3 is TGTGCCAGCTCATACCGGGACAGCCCCGGGGCCCTCCACTTT. Full variable domain (missing parts from reference TRBV18 and TRBJ1-6): NAGVMQNPRHLVRRRGQEARLRCSPMKGHSHVYWYRQLPEEGLKFMVYLQKENIIDESGMPKERFSAEFPKEGPSILRIQQVVRGDSAAYFCASSYRDSPGALHFGNGTRLTVT.

The chain is built from TRBV19 and TRBJ1-1, with D tentatively TRBD1 (5 bases). Trimming took 5 bases from V and 0 from J, leaving 13 bases between them. Per germline, CDR1 LNHDA and CDR2 SQIVND (reference sequence). The CDR3 has 15 amino acids. The CDR3, as DNA: TGTGCCAGTAGTTCCTTACCGGGGCTGAACACTGAAGCTTTCTTT. This translates into CASSSLPGLNTEAFF.

This clone was counted only a few times. This chain joins TRBV7-3 and TRBJ1-2, with D maybe TRBD1 (6 bases). V shed 5 bases and J shed 3 bases, with 10 bases lying between them. The CDR3 is 13 amino acids. Looked up from germline, CDR1 is SGHTA and CDR2 is FQGTGA. CDR3 region: CASSGDTDYGYTF. The CDR3 bases are TGTGCCAGCAGCGGGGACACTGACTATGGCTACACCTTC.

Only a few counts were recorded for this clone. This sequence joins TRBV20-1 and TRBJ1-6; D remains ambiguous. V was cut by 6 bases and J by 8 bases, with 8 bases left in between. This CDR3 contains 11 residues. Germline CDR1 DFQATT, CDR2 SNEGSKA (reference sequence). Here the CDR3 reads CSAQMDSPLHF. The CDR3 DNA is TGCAGTGCCCAGATGGATTCACCCCTCCACTTT.

The chain joins TRBV27 to TRBJ2-1, with 7 positions matching TRBD1. The CDR3 has 14 residues. V lost 5 bases and J lost 9; bases outside the gene matches: 10. Germline CDR1 MNHEY, CDR2 SMNVEV (reference sequence). The chain's CDR3 is CASSPRRGQGEQFF. DNA for the CDR3: TGTGCCAGCAGTCCCAGAAGGGGGCAGGGTGAGCAGTTCTTC.

There are a few counts of this clone. The chain combines TRBV30 with TRBJ1-1; D ambiguous. Trimming took off 0 bases at V and 0 bases at J, with 17 bases between the two ends. Germline assignment: CDR1 GTSNPN and CDR2 SVGIG (reference sequence). This CDR3 is built from 17 residues. The CDR3 reads CAWSVRLIGGVNTEAFF. Here the CDR3 DNA reads TGTGCCTGGAGTGTGAGACTGATCGGTGGCGTGAACACTGAAGCTTTCTTT. Drawing the rest from reference TRBV30 and TRBJ1-1, the complete variable domain is SQTIHQWPATLVQPVGSPLSLECTVEGTSNPNLYWYRQAAGRGLQLLFYSVGIGQISSEVPQNLSASRPQDRQFILSSKKLLLSDSGFYLCAWSVRLIGGVNTEAFFGQGTRLTVV.

This chain connects TRBV27 to TRBJ2-5; the D is unclear. Deletions cut 5 bases from V and 0 bases from J, with 13 bases between. From germline, CDR1 is MNHEY and CDR2 SMNVEV (reference sequence). The length of the CDR3 is 15 residues. CDR3 nucleotides: TGTGCCAGCAGTCGCTCACAGCAGGACCAAGAGACCCAGTACTTC. Protein sequence: CASSRSQQDQETQYF.

The chain has TRBV5-4 and TRBJ2-2; no clear D gene. There are 16 residues in the CDR3. V lost 0 bases to trimming and J lost 0 bases, with 9 bases between them. Germline CDR1 SGHNT, CDR2 YYREEE (reference sequence). The CDR3 DNA is TGTGCCAGCAGCTTGGCCGGCCAGGCGAACACCGGGGAGCTGTTTTTT. It translates to CASSLAGQANTGELFF.

CDR3 region: CASSPRLTGNEQFF. Written as DNA, the CDR3 is TGCGCCAGCAGCCCACGCCTTACAGGTAATGAGCAGTTCTTC. The genes are TRBV5-1 and TRBJ2-1, with a tentative D call TRBD1 (5 bases). The germline gives CDR1 SGHRS, CDR2 YFSETQ. The CDR3 extends over 14 amino acids. The V end was cut by 4 bases, the J end by 7 bases, with 15 bases between.

Only a few counts were recorded for this clone. Relative to the germline gene, one junction end is altered; a read error may explain this. This chain links TRBV2 with TRBJ1-1, with D unresolved. Looked up from germline, CDR1 is SNHLY and CDR2 is FYNNEI. CDR3 length equals 12 residues. DNA for the CDR3: TGTGCCAGCACCCTCGTCGATCCTGAGGCTTTCTTT. This gives the protein CASTLVDPEAFF.

This chain connects TRBV7-2 to TRBJ2-3; unclear D gene. Germline V lookup: CDR1 SGHTA, CDR2 FQGNSA. This CDR3 comprises 13 residues. V lost 0 bases and J 6 bases, leaving 7 bases between the germline ends. CDR3 coding DNA: TGTGCCAGCAGCTTAGCCTTTGGGGATACGCAGTATTTT. It yields the protein CASSLAFGDTQYF.

A single count supports this clone. Other nucleotide sequences in the sample specify the same CDR3. The chain couples TRBV7-2 to TRBJ2-3; D uncertain. There are 12 residues in the CDR3. Germline CDR1 SGHTA, CDR2 FQGNSA. V was pared by 2 bases and J by 6 bases, with 6 bases between. The CDR3 is CASSLYGDTQYF. The CDR3 nucleotides are TGTGCCAGCAGCTTATACGGCGATACGCAGTATTTT.

The chain has TRBV2 and TRBJ1-3; tentative D call: TRBD1 (6 bases). This CDR3 is built from 18 residues. Germline values: CDR1 SNHLY, CDR2 FYNNEI. The V and J ends lost 5 bases and 0 bases respectively, with 20 bases between them. The CDR3 protein is CASSFLRIKQGSGNTIYF. The CDR3 region has the DNA TGTGCCAGCAGTTTCCTTAGAATCAAACAGGGCTCTGGAAACACCATATATTTT.

The chain joins TRBV29-1 to TRBJ1-2; TRBD1 matches 7 bases. This CDR3 contains 12 residues. Germline assignment: CDR1 SQVTM and CDR2 ANQGSEA. CDR3 loop: CSVTGPNYGYTF. The CDR3 coding sequence is TGCAGTGTGACAGGGCCTAACTATGGCTACACCTTC.